A single sample gave rise to the 17 T cell receptor beta chains below, sequenced in a study of Tregs in tolerant kidney transplant recipients. Mixed chimerism was transient after nonmyeloablative marrow transplants from related graft donors. Measured with immunoSEQ multiplex PCR; TCRdb has only the in-frame clones, and not every one. Among tens of thousands of clones listed, around 93% were seen once. The material was CD8+ T cells from blood (PBMCs), obtained 24 months after the transplant. These receptors all stem from a human patient who received a combined kidney and bone marrow transplant. Some of the T cells may derive from the graft donor.

The chain recombines TRBV5-6 with TRBJ2-7; perhaps TRBD1 as D (5 bases). The CDR3 runs to 14 residues. Trimming cost V 2 bases and J 4 bases, with 13 bases left between them. CDR1 and CDR2 from the germline V gene are SGHDT and YYEEEE. CDR3 nucleotide sequence: TGTGCCAGCAGCTTCCGTGACAGATTTTACGAGCAGTACTTC. It codes for CASSFRDRFYEQYF.

In nucleotides, the CDR3 is TGTGCCAGCAGCTTAAATTCCGGGACAGGCGCCTACGAGCAGTACTTC. Protein: CASSLNSGTGAYEQYF. This chain links TRBV5-5 with TRBJ2-7; 8 positions match TRBD1. The V and J ends lost 2 bases and 2 bases, in that order; junction bases with no gene match: 9. The length of the CDR3 is 16 residues. The germline CDR1 and CDR2 sequences are SGHKS and YYEKEE (reference sequence).

This chain connects TRBV5-6 to TRBJ2-1; 8 bases fit TRBD1. The V segment lost 3 bases and the J segment 6 bases; nucleotides outside the gene matches: 2. The germline gives CDR1 SGHDT, CDR2 YYEEEE. This CDR3 contains 13 residues. The CDR3 DNA reads TGTGCCAGCAGCTACGGGACAGGCAATGAGCAGTTCTTC. It yields the protein CASSYGTGNEQFF. Combining the CDR3 with reference TRBV5-6 and TRBJ2-1 gives the whole variable domain DAGVTQSPTHLIKTRGQQVTLRCSPKSGHDTVSWYQQALGQGPQFIFQYYEEEERQRGNFPDRFSGHQFPNYSSELNVNALLLGDSALYLCASSYGTGNEQFFGPGTRLTVL.

This clone was seen just once. The J gene is TRBJ2-5, the V gene TRBV5-5; D might be TRBD1 (6 bases). The germline V gene has CDR1 SGHKS and CDR2 YYEKEE (reference sequence). CDR3 length equals 13 residues. V lost 3 bases and J lost 2, with 8 bases in between. The CDR3 loop is CASSWDIQETQYF. The CDR3 DNA reads TGTGCCAGCAGCTGGGACATTCAAGAGACCCAGTACTTC.

The chain combines TRBV9 with TRBJ2-4; 12 nucleotides agree with TRBD2. The V gene end was trimmed by 2 bases and the J gene end by 7 bases; junction bases not matched to a gene: 13. Germline CDR1 is SGDLS and CDR2 is YYNGEE. The length of the CDR3 is 18 residues. CDR3 bases: TGTGCCAGCAGCGTCGGGGGGGGACTAGCGGGCCGGGGGAACATTCAGTACTTC. This gives the protein CASSVGGGLAGRGNIQYF.

The chain employs TRBV19 and TRBJ1-5; 9 nucleotides agree with TRBD1. This CDR3 has 15 residues. Germline values: CDR1 LNHDA, CDR2 SQIVND (reference sequence). Germline trimming cut 3 bases from V and 4 bases from J; bases unmatched to any gene: 4. CDR3: CASSITGGPNQPQHF. In DNA form, the CDR3 reads TGTGCCAGTAGTATCACAGGGGGCCCTAATCAGCCCCAGCATTTT. Together with reference TRBV19 and TRBJ1-5, the CDR3 gives the full variable domain: DGGITQSPKYLFRKEGQNVTLSCEQNLNHDAMYWYRQDPGQGLRLIYYSQIVNDFQKGDIAEGYSVSREKKESFPLTVTSAQKNPTAFYLCASSITGGPNQPQHFGDGTRLSIL.

This chain links TRBV30 with TRBJ2-5; 11 nucleotides align to TRBD2. V was pared by 3 bases and J by 2 bases, with 5 bases of the junction left unmatched. Germline loops: CDR1 GTSNPN, CDR2 SVGIG (reference sequence). This CDR3 region has 15 residues. The chain's CDR3 is CAWSYGTSGQETQYF. The CDR3 DNA sequence: TGTGCCTGGAGCTACGGGACTAGCGGTCAAGAGACCCAGTACTTC.

This chain connects TRBV9 to TRBJ2-7; 13 positions agree with TRBD2. The germline V gene encodes CDR1 SGDLS and CDR2 YYNGEE. The CDR3 runs to 15 residues. Losses at the gene ends were 3 bases for V and 2 bases for J; bases not matched to a gene: 2. The DNA of the CDR3 is TGTGCCAGCAGCGCCGGGACTAGCGGGACCTACGAGCAGTACTTC. Encoded protein: CASSAGTSGTYEQYF.

This clone occurred a few times. The chain uses TRBV7-9 and TRBJ1-4; no clear D gene. Deletions cut 1 base from V and 6 bases from J, with 9 bases between. This CDR3 is 14 amino acids long. Per germline, CDR1 SEHNR and CDR2 FQNEAQ (reference sequence). The CDR3, as DNA: TGTGCCAGCAGCTTAGGGAGGTCGGATGAAAAACTGTTTTTT. Amino acids: CASSLGRSDEKLFF.

This clone was recorded once. The chain employs TRBV30 and TRBJ2-7; 7 positions match TRBD1. Germline trimming cut 2 bases from V and 3 bases from J; bases unmatched to any gene: 10. CDR1 is GTSNPN and CDR2 is SVGIG in the germline V gene (reference sequence). The CDR3 sequence is 15 residues long. In DNA form, the CDR3 reads TGTGCCTGGAGTCTTGTGTCCAGGGGGAGCTACGAGCAGTACTTC. Translation: CAWSLVSRGSYEQYF.

J is TRBJ2-2 and V is TRBV9, with 7 bases that match TRBD1. The CDR3 length is 14 residues. V dropped 7 bases and J dropped 4; count of bases not matched to a gene: 7. The germline V gene has CDR1 SGDLS and CDR2 YYNGEE. As DNA, the CDR3 is TGTGCCAGCGTGCCGGGACAGAGCACCGGGGAGCTGTTTTTT. Translating it yields CASVPGQSTGELFF.

This sequence joins TRBV5-6 and TRBJ2-7, with a weak D call TRBD2 (7 bases). Germline CDR1 is SGHDT and CDR2 is YYEEEE. The CDR3 is 12 residues long. The V and J ends lost 3 bases and 6 bases respectively, with 10 bases between them. The CDR3 reads CASSWGGAEQYF. For the CDR3, the DNA is TGTGCCAGCAGCTGGGGGGGGGCCGAGCAGTACTTC. Based on the CDR3 plus reference TRBV5-6 and TRBJ2-7, the full variable domain is DAGVTQSPTHLIKTRGQQVTLRCSPKSGHDTVSWYQQALGQGPQFIFQYYEEEERQRGNFPDRFSGHQFPNYSSELNVNALLLGDSALYLCASSWGGAEQYFGPGTRLTVT.

The gene calls are TRBV9 and TRBJ2-1; D call uncertain. The length of the CDR3 is 12 residues. V lost 2 bases to trimming and J lost 5 bases, with 5 bases between them. Germline CDR1 is SGDLS and CDR2 is YYNGEE. CDR3 in amino acids: CASSVSNNEQFF. The CDR3 DNA reads TGTGCCAGCAGCGTGTCCAACAATGAGCAGTTCTTC.

The chain carries TRBV27 and TRBJ1-2, with D possibly being TRBD1 (5 bases). V was clipped by 6 bases and J by 8 bases, with 16 bases between them. The CDR3 is 13 residues long. Germline loops: CDR1 MNHEY, CDR2 SMNVEV (reference sequence). As DNA, the CDR3 is TGTGCCAGCAGCCCCTCAGGGATGGAGGGCTACACCTTC. Its protein product is CASSPSGMEGYTF.

Worth noting for this clone: At the DNA level, this CDR3 is encoded by other sequences in the same sample as well. J is TRBJ1-6 and V is TRBV6-1, with D hard to call. Germline V gene lookup returns CDR1 MNHNS and CDR2 SASEGT. V lost 6 bases to trimming and J lost 4 bases, with 7 bases between them. There are 13 residues in the CDR3. Here the CDR3 DNA reads TGTGCCAGCAGGCCGCGGTATAATTCACCCCTCCACTTT. As protein: CASRPRYNSPLHF.

The table lists this clone with a count of one. The chain recombines TRBV4-1 with TRBJ2-3; D might be TRBD1 (6 bases). Deletions cut 4 bases from V and 10 bases from J, with 27 bases between. CDR3 size: 17 residues. Germline V lookup: CDR1 MGHRA, CDR2 YSYEKL. In DNA form, the CDR3 reads TGCGCCAGCAGCCGGACCCAATCCCCAGGGGACGAGGGGGCGCAGTATTTT. Translating gives CASSRTQSPGDEGAQYF.

This clone occurred a few times. Other DNA variants within this sample encode the same CDR3. V is TRBV2 and J is TRBJ2-7; D might be TRBD1 (6 bases). V lost 1 base and J lost 6, with 7 bases in between. The CDR3 is 12 residues long. The germline gives CDR1 SNHLY, CDR2 FYNNEI. This CDR3 reads CASSEGGGEQYF. The DNA of the CDR3 is TGTGCCAGCAGTGAAGGAGGGGGCGAGCAGTACTTC.